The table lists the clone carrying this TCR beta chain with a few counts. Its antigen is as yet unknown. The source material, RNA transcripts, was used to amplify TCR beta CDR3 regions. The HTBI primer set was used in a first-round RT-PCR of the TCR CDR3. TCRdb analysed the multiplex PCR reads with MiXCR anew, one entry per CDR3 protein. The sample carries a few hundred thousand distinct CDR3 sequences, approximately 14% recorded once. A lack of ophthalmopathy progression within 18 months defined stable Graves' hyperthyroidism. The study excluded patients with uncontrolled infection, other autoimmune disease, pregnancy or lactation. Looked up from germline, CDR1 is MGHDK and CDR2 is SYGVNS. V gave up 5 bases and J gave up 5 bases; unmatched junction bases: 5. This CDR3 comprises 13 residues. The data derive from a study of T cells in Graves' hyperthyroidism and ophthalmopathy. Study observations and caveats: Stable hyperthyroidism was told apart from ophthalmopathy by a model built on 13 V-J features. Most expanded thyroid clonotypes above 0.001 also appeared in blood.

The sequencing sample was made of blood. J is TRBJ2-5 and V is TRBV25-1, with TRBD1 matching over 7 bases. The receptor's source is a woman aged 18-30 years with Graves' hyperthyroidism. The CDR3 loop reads CASSSGGRETQYF. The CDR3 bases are TGTGCCAGCAGTTCAGGGGGACGGGAGACCCAGTACTTC.